This is a list of T cell receptor beta chains from one sample in a study of shared T cell receptors in the human thymus. The table came from immunoSEQ multiplex PCR; TCRdb's copy has only in-frame clones and leaves some out. Found here are 640,000 or so clones, about 90% of them singletons; the top ten hold roughly 0.0089%. The same data also contributed to another study, on human thymus T cells.

Material for sequencing was thymocytes. These receptors all stem from a boy in the first two years of life with a congenital heart defect. Both conserved end residues are part of each CDR3. D genes are given only for firm matches. Where a row states a size, it is once, few, many or the class of an expanded clone; other rows omit it.

j_call d_call cdr3_length clone_size v_call cdr3_nt cdr3_aa
TRBJ2-5 NA 14 NA TRBV5-6 TGTGCCAGCAGCCAACAGGATTCGGGAGAGACCCAGTACTTC CASSQQDSGETQYF
TRBJ2-1 TRBD2 20 NA TRBV5-1 TGCGCCAGCAGCTCACCCCCCCGACTAGCGGGATACGGTTCCTACAATGAGCAGTTCTTC CASSSPPRLAGYGSYNEQFF
TRBJ2-5 NA 13 NA TRBV6-5 TGTGCCAGCAGCCAGGGGGGAAAAGAGACCCAGTACTTC CASSQGGKETQYF
TRBJ2-7 NA 11 NA TRBV29-1 TGCAGCGTTGGCAGCTCCTACGAGCAGTACTTC CSVGSSYEQYF
TRBJ2-4 NA 15 NA TRBV9 TGTGCCAGCAGCACCCCTATGCCCGGGAGAAACATTCAGTACTTC CASSTPMPGRNIQYF
TRBJ2-5 NA 14 NA TRBV28 TGTGCCAGCAGTCAGGGTTTCTACGAAGAGACCCAGTACTTC CASSQGFYEETQYF
TRBJ2-7 NA 16 NA TRBV21-1 TGTGCCAGCAGCTCTCCCGGATCAGGGACAATCCACGAGCAGTACTTC CASSSPGSGTIHEQYF
TRBJ1-5 TRBD1 17 NA TRBV6-1 TGTGCCAGCAGTGGGGGACAGGAAAACCTGAGCAATCAGCCCCAGCATTTT CASSGGQENLSNQPQHF
TRBJ2-7 NA 15 NA TRBV15 TGTGCCACCAGCAGATGGTTGGGGGGGCTTTACGAGCAGTACTTC CATSRWLGGLYEQYF
TRBJ1-6 NA 17 NA TRBV7-9 TGTGCCAGCAGCTTTTCCGGGGGGCTCGTGAGTAATTCACCCCTCCACTTT CASSFSGGLVSNSPLHF
TRBJ2-1 TRBD2 14 NA TRBV14 TGTGCCAGCAGCCGTGGGAGGGGAGGCAATGAGCAGTTCTTC CASSRGRGGNEQFF
TRBJ1-1 TRBD1 15 NA TRBV9 TGTGCCAGCAGCGTAGATGGGACAGAGAACACTGAAGCTTTCTTT CASSVDGTENTEAFF
TRBJ2-1 NA 17 NA TRBV18 TGTGCCAGCTCACCACCCGTGACAGGAAGGGAGTACAATGAGCAGTTCTTC CASSPPVTGREYNEQFF
TRBJ1-2 NA 15 NA TRBV27 TGTGCCAGCAGTTCCCGACAGAAGGGTTCCTATGGCTACACCTTC CASSSRQKGSYGYTF
TRBJ2-7 NA 13 NA TRBV7-6 TGTGCCAGCAGCCCCAGGGGATCCTACGAGCAGTACTTC CASSPRGSYEQYF
TRBJ2-1 NA 12 NA TRBV7-9 TGTGCCAGCCTATCCGATACGAATGAGCAGTTCTTC CASLSDTNEQFF
TRBJ2-2 TRBD2 16 NA TRBV7-2 TGTGCCAGCAGCTTAGCTGGGACTAAAAACACCGGGGAGCTGTTTTTT CASSLAGTKNTGELFF
TRBJ2-7 NA 16 NA TRBV5-6 TGTGCCAGCAGCTTCCAGGGATCCTTACAATCCTACGAGCAGTACTTC CASSFQGSLQSYEQYF
TRBJ2-1 TRBD2 16 NA TRBV7-7 TGTGCCAGCAGCTTAGGGTTCCTAGCGGGAGTAAATGAGCAGTTCTTC CASSLGFLAGVNEQFF
TRBJ1-6 NA 16 NA TRBV27 TGTGCCAGCAGCACCCACCGGCAGGGTTATAATTCACCCCTCCACTTT CASSTHRQGYNSPLHF
TRBJ2-1 TRBD1 19 NA TRBV28 TGTGCCAGCAGTCCCCCTCACATCCCCCAGACAGGGCTGGTGTATGAGCAGTTCTTC CASSPPHIPQTGLVYEQFF
TRBJ1-5 TRBD1 14 few TRBV6-1 TGTGCCAGCAGTACCGACAGGGACGATCAGCCCCAGCATTTT CASSTDRDDQPQHF
TRBJ1-4 TRBD1 17 once TRBV7-9 TGTGCCAGCAGCACAGAGGACAGGCCTGCAACTAATGAAAAACTGTTTTTT CASSTEDRPATNEKLFF
TRBJ2-5 TRBD2 16 NA TRBV18 TGTGCCAGCTCGCTGCCTCCGCGGGAGGAACAAGAGACCCAGTACTTC CASSLPPREEQETQYF
TRBJ2-1 TRBD2 15 NA TRBV5-6 TGTGCCAGCAGCCTTAGCGGGAGAACTTTCAATGAGCAGTTCTTC CASSLSGRTFNEQFF
TRBJ1-5 TRBD1 12 NA TRBV6-1 TGTGCCGCCGGACAGGGTAGTCAGCCCCAGCATTTT CAAGQGSQPQHF
TRBJ2-7 NA 16 few TRBV5-6 TGTGCCAGCAGCTTCTTAGCGAGGGGGATGATGTACGAGCAGTACTTC CASSFLARGMMYEQYF
TRBJ2-7 TRBD2 14 NA TRBV7-6 TGTGCCAGCAGCGGCGGGGGGATCCCCTACGAGCAGTACTTC CASSGGGIPYEQYF
TRBJ1-6 NA 17 NA TRBV5-6 TGTGCCAGCAGCTTGGGAGGGTTAGGGCACTATAATTCCCCCCTCCACTTT CASSLGGLGHYNSPLHF
TRBJ2-7 NA 14 NA TRBV28 TGTGCCAGCAGTCAAGACAGGGAGGTGTACGAGCAGTACTTC CASSQDREVYEQYF
TRBJ1-6 NA 15 NA TRBV5-1 TGCGCCAGCAGCTTTGCCCAGGGAATTTATGCACCCCTCCACTTT CASSFAQGIYAPLHF
TRBJ2-1 TRBD2 15 NA TRBV7-2 TGTGCCAGCAGCTTAGAACTAGCGGGTGGGAATGAGCAGTTCTTC CASSLELAGGNEQFF
TRBJ2-2 TRBD1 15 NA TRBV10-2 TGCGCCAGCAGTGGACAGGGGGCTGGGACCGGGGAGCTGTTTTTT CASSGQGAGTGELFF
TRBJ1-6 NA 15 NA TRBV2 TGTGCCAGCTCGGAACCTGGGGGGAGAGATTCACCCCTCCACTTT CASSEPGGRDSPLHF
TRBJ1-1 NA 15 NA TRBV5-1 TGCGCCAGCAGCCCTTCAGGCAGAACTAACACTGAAGCTTTCTTT CASSPSGRTNTEAFF
TRBJ2-1 TRBD1 16 NA TRBV27 TGTGCCAGCAGTTTCCGCGGGACAGGGGCTAGGAATGAGCAGTTCTTC CASSFRGTGARNEQFF
TRBJ2-7 NA 14 NA TRBV28 TGTGCCAGCAGTTTAGGGGGGACTCTCCCCGAGCAGTACTTC CASSLGGTLPEQYF
TRBJ1-3 TRBD1 14 NA TRBV6-1 TGTGCCAGCAGTGCAGGGGGGTCTGGAAACACCATATATTTT CASSAGGSGNTIYF
TRBJ1-2 TRBD1 16 NA TRBV6-5 TGTGCCAGCAGTTACCAAGGACAGGGACATTTGGGGGGCTACACCTTC CASSYQGQGHLGGYTF
TRBJ2-1 TRBD2 15 NA TRBV19 TGTGCCAGTAGTATAGGGTTAACGGGAGGGTGTGAGCAGTTCTTC CASSIGLTGGCEQFF
TRBJ1-1 NA 18 NA TRBV7-3 TGTGCCAGCAGCTTAGGGCCTTTGAGGGGACTAATTACGACTGAAGCTTTCTTT CASSLGPLRGLITTEAFF
TRBJ1-1 TRBD1 12 few TRBV28 TGTGCCAGCAGTCCAGGGGGAACTGAAGCTTTCTTT CASSPGGTEAFF
TRBJ1-2 NA 13 NA TRBV6-5 TGTGCCAGCAGTTTGGGCAGGTACTATGGCTACACCTTC CASSLGRYYGYTF
TRBJ2-5 TRBD2 18 NA TRBV4-1 TGCGCCAGCAGCCATTCCCTCTACCGGGGGGTTATATCAGAGACCCAGTACTTC CASSHSLYRGVISETQYF
TRBJ2-7 TRBD1 17 NA TRBV7-9 TGTGCCAGCAGCTTAGCTACCAATGACAGGGCTACCTACGAGCAGTACTTC CASSLATNDRATYEQYF
TRBJ2-2 TRBD1 17 NA TRBV7-8 TGTGCCAGCAGCTCCCTGGGGGACAGGGGAAACACCGGGGAGCTGTTTTTT CASSSLGDRGNTGELFF
TRBJ2-7 TRBD2 17 NA TRBV10-2 TGCGCCAGCAGTGAGTCCCTCGTGACTAGCGGGGGCTACGAGCAGTACTTC CASSESLVTSGGYEQYF
TRBJ1-6 NA 14 once TRBV5-1 TGCGCCAGCACCACGGGAGGGGGAAATTCACCCCTCCACTTT CASTTGGGNSPLHF
TRBJ2-1 TRBD1 13 NA TRBV7-2 TGTGCCAGCAGCTGGGACAGGAGTAATGAGCAGTTCTTC CASSWDRSNEQFF
TRBJ2-7 TRBD2 15 NA TRBV28 TGTGCCAGCAGTAAGAACGGGGGGGACCCCTACGAGCAGTACTTC CASSKNGGDPYEQYF
TRBJ1-5 NA 18 NA TRBV4-1 TGCGCCAGCAGCCAAGAGATCTCCCCCCAGTTTAGCAATCAGCCCCAGCATTTT CASSQEISPQFSNQPQHF
TRBJ1-2 NA 13 NA TRBV28 TGTGCCAGCAGTAAGGACAGTTACTATGGCTACACCTTC CASSKDSYYGYTF
TRBJ1-2 NA 11 NA TRBV19 TGTGCCAGTAGCAGGTTCTATGGCTACACCTTC CASSRFYGYTF
TRBJ1-5 NA 15 NA TRBV28 TGTGCCAGCAGTTTGTGGCGACAGACCGATCAGCCCCAGCATTTT CASSLWRQTDQPQHF
TRBJ1-6 NA 16 NA TRBV14 TGTGCCAGCAGCCAAGGGGGCGACAGTCGACTTTCACCCCTCCACTTT CASSQGGDSRLSPLHF
TRBJ2-5 TRBD1 14 NA TRBV5-8 TGTGCCAGCAGACCCAGGGGGAAACAAGAGACCCAGTACTTC CASRPRGKQETQYF
TRBJ2-7 NA 12 once TRBV4-1 TGCGCCACCCTCTCCCCTCGCTACGAGCAGTACTTC CATLSPRYEQYF
TRBJ2-2 NA 15 once TRBV18 TGTGCCAGCTCACCAGGTGGGCAGAACACCGGGGAGCTGTTTTTT CASSPGGQNTGELFF